This T cell receptor beta chain was documented in a study of cytotoxic CD8 clonotypes in ibrutinib-treated CLL (dated by TCRdb to the early 2020s). Some background on the complete study: The cohort was composed of roughly ten relapsed/refractory and about 15 treatment-naive patients; IGHV unmutated status was identified in about 17 patients. On average, each sample yielded roughly 260,000 productive templates and around 100,000 productive rearrangements. Of the roughly 81 people in the trial, 26 had longitudinal samples available. Responses were partial in some 24 patients and complete in 2; after median around 72 months follow-up, around 15 stayed in remission and about 12 progressed. Samples at response were collected after a median of roughly 13 months of treatment, with a range of about 6 to 36 months. Cryopreserved peripheral blood mononuclear cells were collected at three points: before therapy, at response, and at either sustained remission or disease progression.

For TCR beta library preparation, roughly 2.2 micrograms of genomic DNA were isolated from cryopreserved PBMCs. Longitudinal blood samples from CLL patients on ibrutinib monotherapy underwent high-throughput TCR beta sequencing. The patients took part in an open-label, single-center phase 2 trial of ibrutinib monotherapy. The goal of deep resolution MiSeq sequencing was a depth between 1 in 1 million and 1 in 200,000 T cells, and coverage averaged 10x per clonotype. The immunoSEQ hsTCRB Kit was used to generate the TCR beta libraries. As for how the authors treated the data: ImmunoSEQ Data Assistant and ImmunoSEQ Analyzer were used for data analysis, and V, D and J genes were assigned according to IMGT definitions. Clonality, with values ranging from 0 to 1, was calculated as one minus the normalized Shannon entropy of productive rearrangement frequencies. Only overrepresented clonotypes making up at least 0.05% of the repertoire of each patient were included in the public clonotype analysis. Repertoires from some twelve age-matched healthy donors in immuneACCESS were used as clonality controls. Here the immuneACCESS table is served through TCRdb, limited to in-frame sequences with V and J called. Missing clones are a known gap in these copies; in checked studies unresolved V genes cover under half, and the rest lacks a known reason. The DNA gave D and trimming, while V, J and clone size come from that table. Within this sample are about 22,000 clones, with around 74% of them counted one time only. Approximately 7.2% of the sample belongs to the ten largest clones.

In its sample, this clone was seen once. It has no known antigen specificity. Qualities for individual bases were not recorded, and no much larger clone is one base off. The paper as a whole reports these results and caveats: Public clonotypes were rare and either shrank or stayed stable during treatment, and the rise in clonality at ibrutinib response reflected expansion of private clonotypes. Baseline clonality was found to be higher than that of age-matched healthy donors and was strongly correlated with circulating CD8+ T-cell counts. At ibrutinib response clonality went up, during sustained remission it held steady, and at progression it dropped back toward baseline. Sustained-remission and progressing patients did not have matched sampling times, and lymph node repertoires were not examined.

The starting material was PBMCs, obtained before ibrutinib treatment. The TCR was taken from a human donor with chronic lymphocytic leukemia.

The DNA reads TGTGCCAGCAGTACCGGGACAGTTAGAGAAAAACTGTTTTTT. This codes for CASSTGTVREKLFF. This sequence uses TRBV27 and TRBJ1-4, and 7 junction bases match TRBD1. The germline V gene (reference sequence) provides CDR1 MNHEY and CDR2 SMNVEV. Including cysteine and phenylalanine, the CDR3 has 14 amino acids. Only the CDR3 region is kept as DNA, spanning 42 bases read in frame from base 1. Relative to germline, V is missing 5 bases and J is missing 8 bases, with 8 bases of the junction outside any gene match.